One and the same sample provided the 6 T cell receptor beta chains below, sequenced in a study of T cells after yellow fever vaccination. TCRdb recomputed calls from the 5' RACE reads with MiXCR, one row per CDR3 protein. This repertoire shows some 350,000 distinct CDR3 sequences, approximately 3.9% found once; its top ten account for approximately 24%. The specimen was PBMCs, collected 5 days after the yellow fever booster vaccination. These receptors all stem from a man aged 18 to 30 who received the YFV17D yellow fever vaccine.

This clonotype was observed at least ten times. This chain links TRBV28 with TRBJ2-5; the D is unclear. The CDR3 is 15 amino acids. Germline values: CDR1 MDHEN, CDR2 SYDVKM. V lost 2 bases to trimming and J lost 5 bases, with 15 bases between them. CDR3 sequence: CASSLVGVNGETQYF. CDR3 sequence (DNA): TGTGCCAGCAGTTTAGTGGGCGTTAATGGGGAGACCCAGTACTTC.

This clonotype was found many times. The V gene is TRBV2, the J gene TRBJ2-7, with D hard to call. Germline V CDR1 and CDR2: SNHLY, FYNNEI. The germline V and J ends were trimmed by 11 bases and 2 bases, with 16 bases remaining between them. The CDR3 is 13 residues long. CDR3 DNA sequence: TGTGCCGGAGCCGTTCATGGTCCCTACGAGCAGTACGTC. Translation: CAGAVHGPYEQYV.

This clonotype was picked up many times. The V and J genes are TRBV7-9 and TRBJ2-3; D may be TRBD1 or TRBD2 (6 bases each). The CDR3 extends over 15 amino acids. Germline CDR1 is SEHNR and CDR2 is FQNEAQ (reference sequence). V was shortened by 8 bases and J by 4 bases, with 19 bases between the two germline ends. The CDR3 loop reads CASDYGGLPPDTQYF. DNA of the CDR3: TGTGCCAGCGACTACGGGGGCCTACCGCCAGATACGCAGTATTTT.

This clonotype was recorded a few times. The chain is built from TRBV4-3 and TRBJ2-2; maybe TRBD2 (5 bases). Germline V gene lookup returns CDR1 LGHNA and CDR2 YSLEER. CDR3 size: 16 residues. V lost 2 bases, J lost 3 bases, and 13 bases lay in between. The CDR3 spells CASSQRWTPDTGELFF. CDR3 bases: TGCGCCAGCAGCCAACGATGGACTCCAGACACCGGGGAGCTGTTTTTT.

The chain carries TRBV20-1 and TRBJ2-3; perhaps TRBD2 as D (6 bases). The length of the CDR3 is 14 residues. The germline V and J ends were trimmed by 4 bases and 0 bases, with 11 bases remaining between them. Germline V gene lookup returns CDR1 DFQATT and CDR2 SNEGSKA (reference sequence). As DNA, the CDR3 is TGCAGTGCTACCCCTAGCGTAAGCACAGATACGCAGTATTTT. Its translation is CSATPSVSTDTQYF.

A few counts support this clonotype. The CDR3 coding sequence is TGTGCCAGTAGTATAACGAGCGGGGCCTACAATGAGCAGTTCTTC. Protein product: CASSITSGAYNEQFF. The chain employs TRBV19 and TRBJ2-1; 7 nucleotides match TRBD2. V lost 2 bases, J lost 2 bases, and 3 bases stayed unmatched. The CDR3 covers 15 residues. The V gene's germline CDR1 is LNHDA and CDR2 SQIVND (reference sequence).